There are a few counts of the clone carrying this T cell receptor beta chain. Its target is not known. 5'RACE template switching added a universal primer site and UMIs to TCR cDNA. TCRdb used MiXCR to reprocess the 5' RACE reads, holding one entry per CDR3 protein. The sample shows hundreds of thousands of distinct CDR3 sequences, roughly an eighth of them seen only once. These data come from a study of T cells after yellow fever vaccination. About the study: Preparation of fractions with low cell numbers was performed using SMART-Seq v4 Ultra Low Input.

Study conclusions and caveats: Subsequent to the booster, the majority of primary-vaccination clones reappeared (96% CD4, approximately 85% CD8). Some clonotypes, a small share, were shared between CD4 and CD8 compartments.

There are 14 residues in the CDR3. V lost 4 bases and J lost 7, with 13 bases in between. The TCR was taken from a man aged 30 to 45 who received the YFV17D yellow fever vaccine. The rearrangement joins TRBV12-3 or TRBV12-4 to TRBJ2-2; possible D gene TRBD2, 5 bases. The starting material was PBMCs, obtained on the day of the yellow fever booster vaccination. The CDR3, as DNA: TGTGCCAGCAGTTCCATGCGGGTTAACGGGGAGCTGTTTTTT. Translated: CASSSMRVNGELFF.